A selection of T cell receptor beta chains follows, all from one sample in a study of T cell responses to AZD1222 COVID-19 vaccine. Method: immunoSEQ multiplex PCR; TCRdb's copy keeps in-frame clones and lacks some. The repertoire holds some 140,000 clones, with about 88% as singletons. Sequencing used peripheral blood, obtained on day 0 of AZD1222 vaccination. The receptor source for this set is an adult in good health. CDR3s include the opening cysteine and the closing phenylalanine or tryptophan. A D gene is named only where the DNA matches it firmly. The listing skips clone size in some rows; elsewhere it reads once, few, many or a size class.

d_call | clone_size | j_call | v_call | cdr3_nt | cdr3_aa
. | . | TRBJ1-5 | TRBV20-1 | TGCAGTGCTAGTTGGGGATACAATCAGCCCCAGCATTTT | CSASWGYNQPQHF
. | . | TRBJ2-1 | TRBV28 | TGTGCCAGCAGTTTATCTAGTAGCTCCCAGTTCTTC | CASSLSSSSQFF
. | . | TRBJ2-3 | TRBV2 | TGTGCCAGCAGTGAAGGGAAGAGCTTGCGCACAGATACGCAGTATTTT | CASSEGKSLRTDTQYF
. | . | TRBJ2-2 | TRBV7-2 | TGTGCCAGCAGCTTAATCGGAGGGACCGGGACCGGGGAGCTGTTTTTT | CASSLIGGTGTGELFF
. | . | TRBJ1-1 | TRBV3-1/TRBV3-2 | TGTGCCAGCAGCCAAGGGGGCAGGGCCGCTGAAGCTTTCTTT | CASSQGGRAAEAFF
. | . | TRBJ2-5 | TRBV4-3 | TGCGCCAGCAGCCAAGATACGGGGGCCAGATCTGGGACCCAGTACTTC | CASSQDTGARSGTQYF
. | few | TRBJ2-1 | TRBV5-6 | TGTGCCAGCAGCTTGGGACGGCGCAATGAGCAGTTCTTC | CASSLGRRNEQFF
. | . | TRBJ2-3 | TRBV12-5 | TGTGCTAGTGGTTTGGAAGTGGGGCCGGATACGCAGTATTTT | CASGLEVGPDTQYF
TRBD1 | . | TRBJ1-2 | TRBV6-5 | TGTGCCAGCAATGCAGGGGGCGATAACTATGGCTACACCTTC | CASNAGGDNYGYTF
. | . | TRBJ2-7 | TRBV12-3/TRBV12-4 | TGTGCCAGCAGTTTGGGGGCCCCCGAGCAGTACTTC | CASSLGAPEQYF
. | . | TRBJ1-1 | TRBV4-3 | TGCGCCAGCAGCCAAACCCCCAGTCCCAACACTGAAGCTTTCTTT | CASSQTPSPNTEAFF
TRBD1 | . | TRBJ1-2 | TRBV7-9 | TGTGCCAGCAGCTTAGGGGGGACAGGGAACTATGGCTACACCTTC | CASSLGGTGNYGYTF
TRBD1 | . | TRBJ1-1 | TRBV7-9 | TGTGCCAGCAGCTCTCTGGGACAGGGGGCGAACACTGAAGCTTTCTTT | CASSSLGQGANTEAFF
. | . | TRBJ1-2 | TRBV4-2 | TGTGCCAGCAGCCAAGATTGGCGGGGCTACACCTTC | CASSQDWRGYTF
. | few | TRBJ1-2 | TRBV7-2 | TGTGCCAGCAGCAGTGTAGAGGGTGCCTATGGCTACACCTTC | CASSSVEGAYGYTF
TRBD1 | once | TRBJ2-7 | TRBV7-9 | TGTGCCAGCAGCTCCCGGGACAGGGGCCGGTACGAGCAGTACTTC | CASSSRDRGRYEQYF
. | . | TRBJ2-1 | TRBV2 | TGTGCCAGCAGTGTCCCACTCTCCTACAATGAGCAGTTCTTC | CASSVPLSYNEQFF
. | . | TRBJ1-6 | TRBV5-1 | TGCGCCAGCAGCTTGGAGGGATCCTATAATTCACCCCTCCACTTT | CASSLEGSYNSPLHF
. | . | TRBJ1-1 | TRBV6-5 | TGTGCCAGCAGTTACAGGGTTAGGGACACTGAAGCTTTCTTT | CASSYRVRDTEAFF
TRBD2 | few | TRBJ2-2 | TRBV6-1 | TGTGCCAGCAGTGGGGGACTAGCGGGGTCCACCGGGGAGCTGTTTTTT | CASSGGLAGSTGELFF
. | . | TRBJ1-2 | TRBV7-2 | TGTGCCAGCAGCTTAGACCGGCCGGGACCGGGTAACTATGGCTACACCTTC | CASSLDRPGPGNYGYTF
. | few | TRBJ1-2 | TRBV5-6 | TGTGCCAGCAGCGCAGGACAGAACTATGGCTACACCTTC | CASSAGQNYGYTF
TRBD2 | . | TRBJ2-3 | TRBV9 | TGTGCCAGCAGCACAGGACTAGCGGGGAGCACAGATACGCAGTATTTT | CASSTGLAGSTDTQYF
. | . | TRBJ2-3 | TRBV18 | TGTGCCAGCTCACTCGAACCGTTTGAAACAGATACGCAGTATTTT | CASSLEPFETDTQYF
TRBD1 | . | TRBJ1-1 | TRBV3-1/TRBV3-2 | TGTGCCAGCAGCCAAACAGGGGACGGCACTGAAGCTTTCTTT | CASSQTGDGTEAFF
. | . | TRBJ1-4 | TRBV7-2 | TGTGCCAGCAGCTTAATCCCGGGCAGGTCGGATGAAAAACTGTTTTTT | CASSLIPGRSDEKLFF
. | . | TRBJ2-5 | TRBV3-1/TRBV3-2 | TGTGCCAGCAGCCAAGGGGTGTCCCAAGAGACCCAGTACTTC | CASSQGVSQETQYF
TRBD1 | once | TRBJ1-2 | TRBV7-2 | TGTGCCAGCAGCATACAGGGGTATGGCTACACCTTC | CASSIQGYGYTF
TRBD1 | . | TRBJ2-4 | TRBV5-1 | TGCGCCAGCAGTTATCAGGGACAGGGGGGAAACATTCAGTACTTC | CASSYQGQGGNIQYF
TRBD1 | once | TRBJ2-3 | TRBV7-2 | TGTGCCAGCAGTAGGGACAGGGGAGGCTATGCGCAGTATTTT | CASSRDRGGYAQYF
. | . | TRBJ2-7 | TRBV19 | TGTGCCAGTAGTTTTTCCTACGAGCAGTACTTC | CASSFSYEQYF
TRBD2 | . | TRBJ2-2 | TRBV4-1 | TGCGCCAGCAGCCTTCGGGGCCTAGCGGGAATCTGGGACACCGGGGAGCTGTTTTTT | CASSLRGLAGIWDTGELFF
. | . | TRBJ1-2 | TRBV12-3/TRBV12-4 | TGTGCCAGCAGTTTGCCCGGCTATGGCTACACCTTC | CASSLPGYGYTF
. | . | TRBJ2-1 | TRBV24-1 | TGTGCCACCAGTGACCGAATAACAAGCAATGAGCAGTTCTTC | CATSDRITSNEQFF
. | . | TRBJ2-7 | TRBV6-6 | TGTGCCAGCAGTCCCTCTGTCTCCTACGAGCAGTACTTC | CASSPSVSYEQYF
. | . | TRBJ2-7 | TRBV6-1 | TGTGCCAGCAGTGACCCCTCCTACGAGCAGTACTTC | CASSDPSYEQYF
TRBD2 | . | TRBJ2-3 | TRBV5-5 | TGTGCCAGCAGCGAGGGACTAGAGTACACAGATACGCAGTATTTT | CASSEGLEYTDTQYF
. | . | TRBJ1-4 | TRBV6-1 | TGTGCCAGCAGTGAAGCGCCTGGGGCCGGCGAAAAACTGTTTTTT | CASSEAPGAGEKLFF
. | . | TRBJ2-5 | TRBV9 | TGTGCCAGCAGCGTCCCTCCCCAAATCGGCCAGTACTTC | CASSVPPQIGQYF
. | . | TRBJ2-6 | TRBV7-9 | TGTGCCAGCGAAGCCTCCGGGGCCAACGTCCTGACTTTC | CASEASGANVLTF
. | . | TRBJ1-6 | TRBV10-3 | TGTGCCATCAGTGAGTCGGGCAGTTCCTATAATTCACCCCTCCACTTT | CAISESGSSYNSPLHF
. | few | TRBJ2-7 | TRBV6-1 | TGTGCCAGCAGTGAACAGGGGGGACGTTACGAGCAGTACTTC | CASSEQGGRYEQYF
TRBD2 | . | TRBJ2-2 | TRBV6-1 | TGTGCCAGCAGTGAACTGACTAGCGGGGTTACCGGGGAGCTGTTTTTT | CASSELTSGVTGELFF
. | . | TRBJ1-1 | TRBV28 | TGTGCCAGCAGTTTAGGGACATTAGCTTTCTTT | CASSLGTLAFF
TRBD1 | . | TRBJ2-7 | TRBV28 | TGTGCCAGCATACGACAGGGGGTTACCGAGCAGTACTTC | CASIRQGVTEQYF
. | . | TRBJ1-1 | TRBV3-1/TRBV3-2 | TGTGCCAGCAGCCCCAACGGGAGGGCTGAAGCTTTCTTT | CASSPNGRAEAFF
. | . | TRBJ1-6 | TRBV9 | TGTGCCAGCAGCGTAGGGTACGGTGACTCACCCCTCCACTTT | CASSVGYGDSPLHF
. | . | TRBJ2-1 | TRBV4-3 | TGCGCCAGCAGCCAAGATCCTTTGTTGGTGCAGTTCTTC | CASSQDPLLVQFF